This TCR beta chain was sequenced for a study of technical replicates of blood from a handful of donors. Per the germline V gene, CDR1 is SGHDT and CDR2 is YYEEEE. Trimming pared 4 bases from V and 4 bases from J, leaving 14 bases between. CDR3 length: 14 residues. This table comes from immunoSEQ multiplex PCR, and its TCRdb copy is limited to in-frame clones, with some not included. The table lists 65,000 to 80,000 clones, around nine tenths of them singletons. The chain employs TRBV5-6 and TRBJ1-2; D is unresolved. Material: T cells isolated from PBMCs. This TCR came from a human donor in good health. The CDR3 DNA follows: TGTGCCAGCAGCGTGGAAGGGAGTCTCTATGGCTACACCTTC. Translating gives CASSVEGSLYGYTF.